The clone carrying this T cell receptor (beta chain) was detected a few times. Its antigen is not known. The same CDR3 also results from other DNA sequences found in this sample. With 6 bases removed from V and 0 bases from J, the gap between germline ends came to 6 bases. Per the germline V gene, CDR1 is MNHEY and CDR2 is SMNVEV (reference sequence). CDR3 size: 13 residues. Measured with immunoSEQ multiplex PCR; TCRdb has only the in-frame clones, and not every one. Altogether fewer than 850,000 clones are present, 90% being singletons, with the ten largest covering about 34%. These data come from a study of shared clonotypes between healthy human individuals. Study-wide results and limits: Naive CD4 clonotype sharing across a handful of donors was 4% to 5.5%.

The clonotype originates from a man aged 18-30 years in good health. Some clones in this sample may be carry-over from other donors' samples. The J gene is TRBJ1-5, the V gene TRBV27; D not resolved. Material for sequencing was memory CD8+ T cells from PBMCs. Subset noted: CD45RO+ cells pooled with CCR7-negative TemRA cells. CDR3 residues: CASSWYSNQPQHF. DNA of the CDR3: TGTGCCAGCAGCTGGTATAGCAATCAGCCCCAGCATTTT.